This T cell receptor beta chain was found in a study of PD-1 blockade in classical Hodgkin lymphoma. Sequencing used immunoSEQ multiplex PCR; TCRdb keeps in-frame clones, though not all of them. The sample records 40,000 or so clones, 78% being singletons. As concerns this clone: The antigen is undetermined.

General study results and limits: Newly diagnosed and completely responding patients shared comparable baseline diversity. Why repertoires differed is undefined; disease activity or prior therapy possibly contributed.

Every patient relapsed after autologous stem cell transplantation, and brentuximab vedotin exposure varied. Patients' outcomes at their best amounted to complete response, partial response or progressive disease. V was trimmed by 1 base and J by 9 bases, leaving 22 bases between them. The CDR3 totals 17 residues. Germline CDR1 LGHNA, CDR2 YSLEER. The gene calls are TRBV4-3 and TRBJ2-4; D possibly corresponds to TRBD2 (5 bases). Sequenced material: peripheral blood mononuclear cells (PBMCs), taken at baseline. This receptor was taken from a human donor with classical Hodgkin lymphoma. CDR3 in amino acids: CASSQGMGGPKGGIQYF. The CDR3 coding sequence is TGCGCCAGCAGCCAAGGCATGGGCGGGCCTAAAGGAGGCATTCAGTACTTC.